This TCR beta chain was sequenced for a study of blood T cell repertoires in COVID-19. Study in general: Acute and convalescent COVID-19 specimens originated in the United States, Italy and Spain. From T cells, B-cell-depleted T cells, or PBMCs came the material, which was cDNA or gDNA.

The repertoire was sequenced with immunoSEQ multiplex PCR; TCRdb's copy has only in-frame clones and lacks some. The table lists more than 250,000 clones, about 85% of them singletons. Germline-derived CDR1 and CDR2 are SGHTA and FQGNSA. This CDR3 spans 15 amino acids. Trimming shortened V by 1 base and J by 2 bases, and 11 bases separated the two germline ends. Material for sequencing was PBMCs or T cells enriched from blood (not recorded which). The V call is TRBV7-2, the J call TRBJ1-2; D call uncertain. This TCR was sampled from a woman aged 30 to 39 who had recovered from COVID-19. The CDR3 bases are TGTGCCAGCAGCTTAGATCTGTGGGCCAACTATGGCTACACCTTC. It is translated as CASSLDLWANYGYTF.